The clone carrying this T cell receptor beta chain was seen many times. The antigen remains undetermined. The sample originates from a study of T cells in Graves' hyperthyroidism and ophthalmopathy. Study conclusions and caveats: In the blood, most expanded thyroid clonotypes above 0.001 appeared as well.

RNA transcripts served as the template for amplifying TCR beta CDR3 regions. During a first-round RT-PCR of the TCR CDR3, the HTBI primer set was used. MiXCR, applied by TCRdb to the multiplex PCR reads, yields one record per CDR3 protein. Counted here are 340,000 or so distinct CDR3 sequences, around a fifth occurring once; the ten biggest clones make up 50%. The sequence was collected from a woman aged 45-65 years with Graves' hyperthyroidism. The sequencing input was blood.

DNA of the CDR3: TGTGCCAGCAGCTTGGGTAGCGGGAGCATAAATGAGCAGTTCTTC. Amino acid sequence: CASSLGSGSINEQFF. This chain connects TRBV5-4 to TRBJ2-1, with 9 positions matching TRBD2. This CDR3 is 15 amino acids long. Germline V lookup: CDR1 SGHNT, CDR2 YYREEE (reference sequence). V shed 0 bases and J 7 bases; nucleotides not matched to a gene: 5.